The entry below describes one TCR beta chain. The antigen is not known. The CDR3 runs 12 residues. Germline-derived CDR1 and CDR2 are SGHRS and YFSETQ. V lost 5 bases to trimming and J lost 2 bases, with 7 bases between them. Here immunoSEQ multiplex PCR was the method, and the copy in TCRdb shows in-frame clones only, minus some. The table lists tens of thousands of clones, roughly 81% of them singletons. The data derive from a study of OX40 agonist ivuxolimab in advanced cancers. General study findings and limits: Expanded clones tended on average to be more numerous among CD8+ T cells than CD4+. Doses of 0.1 to 3.0 mg/kg were accompanied by clonal expansion of CD4+ and CD8+ blood T cells by week 6.

This chain joins TRBV5-1 and TRBJ1-2, with D uncertain. The TCR sequence derives from an adult with an advanced solid tumor such as melanoma, head and neck, liver or kidney cancer. The source material was CD4+ or CD8+ T cells sorted from blood, sampled in a trial of the OX40 agonist ivuxolimab. The CDR3 nucleotides read TGCGCCAGCAGTCGAGAGAACTATGGCTACACCTTC. Encoded protein: CASSRENYGYTF.